This T cell receptor beta chain was obtained from a study of blood T cell repertoires in COVID-19. About the research overall: T cells, B-cell-depleted T cells, or PBMCs supplied cDNA or gDNA.

Individuals drawn from under 30 US areas were about 18 to 100 years old. Cohort allocation depended upon clinical history that participants reported. Symptom resolution, clearance, or two negative PCRs marked the recovered donors of Cohort 3. Profiled with immunoSEQ multiplex PCR; TCRdb holds only in-frame clones, not every one. The repertoire consists of some 370,000 clones, with 75% to 90% occurring once and the leading ten covering 5% to 5.5%. The CDR3 runs 13 residues. The germline V gene has CDR1 DFQATT and CDR2 SNEGSKA (reference sequence). V lost 3 bases, J lost 3 bases, and 9 bases lay in between.

Material: PBMCs or T cells enriched from blood (not recorded which). This clonotype was obtained from a woman between 50 and 59 years old who had recovered from COVID-19. The chain uses TRBV20-1 and TRBJ1-3, with D uncertain. CDR3 protein: CSASPGFGNTIYF. The CDR3 DNA is TGCAGTGCTAGTCCCGGGTTTGGAAACACCATATATTTT.